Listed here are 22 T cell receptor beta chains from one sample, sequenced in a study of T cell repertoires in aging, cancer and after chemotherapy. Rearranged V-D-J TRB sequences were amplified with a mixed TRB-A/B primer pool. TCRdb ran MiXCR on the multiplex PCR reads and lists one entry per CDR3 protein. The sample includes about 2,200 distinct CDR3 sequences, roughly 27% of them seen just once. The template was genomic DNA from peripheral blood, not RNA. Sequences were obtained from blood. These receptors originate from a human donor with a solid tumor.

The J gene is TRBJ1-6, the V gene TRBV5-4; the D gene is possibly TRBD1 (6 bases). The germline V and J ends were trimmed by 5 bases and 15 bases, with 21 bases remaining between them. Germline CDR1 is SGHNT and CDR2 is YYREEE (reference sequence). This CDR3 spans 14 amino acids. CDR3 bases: TGTGCCAGCAGACCGGGACCGGGGGCTGCGTTCCTCCACTTT. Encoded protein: CASRPGPGAAFLHF.

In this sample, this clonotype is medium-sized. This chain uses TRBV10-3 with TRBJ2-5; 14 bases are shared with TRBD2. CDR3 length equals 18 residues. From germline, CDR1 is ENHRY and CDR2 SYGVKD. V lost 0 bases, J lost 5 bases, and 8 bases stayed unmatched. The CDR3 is CAISESGLAGGRVETQYF. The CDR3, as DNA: TGTGCCATCAGTGAGTCCGGACTAGCGGGAGGAAGGGTTGAGACCCAGTACTTC.

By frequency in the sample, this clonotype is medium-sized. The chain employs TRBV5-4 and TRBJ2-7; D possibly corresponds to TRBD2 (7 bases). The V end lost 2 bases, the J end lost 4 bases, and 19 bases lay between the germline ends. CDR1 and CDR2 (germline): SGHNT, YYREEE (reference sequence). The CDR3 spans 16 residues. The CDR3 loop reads CASSLGGGALRYEQYF. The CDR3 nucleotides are TGTGCCAGCAGCTTAGGAGGGGGGGCGCTTAGATACGAGCAGTACTTC.

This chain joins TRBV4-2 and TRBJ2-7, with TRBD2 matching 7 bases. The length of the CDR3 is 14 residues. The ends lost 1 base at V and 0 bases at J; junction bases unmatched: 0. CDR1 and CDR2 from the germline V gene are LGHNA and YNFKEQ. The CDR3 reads CASSQAGGSYEQYV. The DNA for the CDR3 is TGTGCCAGCAGCCAAGCGGGGGGCTCCTACGAGCAGTACGTC.

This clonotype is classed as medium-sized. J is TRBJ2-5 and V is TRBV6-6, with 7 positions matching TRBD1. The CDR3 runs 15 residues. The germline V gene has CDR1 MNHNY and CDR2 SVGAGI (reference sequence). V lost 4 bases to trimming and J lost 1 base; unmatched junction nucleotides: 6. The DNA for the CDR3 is TGTGCCAGCAGTTCCGACCGGGACAGCCAAGAGACCCAGTACTTC. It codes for CASSSDRDSQETQYF.

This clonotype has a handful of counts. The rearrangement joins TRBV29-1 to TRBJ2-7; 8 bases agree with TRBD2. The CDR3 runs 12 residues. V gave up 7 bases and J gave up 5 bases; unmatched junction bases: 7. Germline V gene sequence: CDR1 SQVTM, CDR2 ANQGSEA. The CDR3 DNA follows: TGCAGCGCAGGCCTAGCGGGCGACGAGCAGTACTTC. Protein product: CSAGLAGDEQYF.

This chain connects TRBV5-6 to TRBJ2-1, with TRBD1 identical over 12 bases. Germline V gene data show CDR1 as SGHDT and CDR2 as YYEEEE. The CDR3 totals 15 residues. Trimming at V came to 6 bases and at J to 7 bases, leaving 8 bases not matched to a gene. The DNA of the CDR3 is TGTGCCAGCACCGTGGGACAGGGGGCGAGAAATGAGCAGTTCTTC. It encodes CASTVGQGARNEQFF.

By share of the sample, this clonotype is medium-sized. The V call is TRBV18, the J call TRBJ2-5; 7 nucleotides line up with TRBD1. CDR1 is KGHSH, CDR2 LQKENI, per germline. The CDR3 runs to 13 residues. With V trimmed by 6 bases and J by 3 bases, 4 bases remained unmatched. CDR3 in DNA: TGTGCCAGCTCCCGGGACAGAGAAGAGACCCAGTACTTC. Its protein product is CASSRDREETQYF.

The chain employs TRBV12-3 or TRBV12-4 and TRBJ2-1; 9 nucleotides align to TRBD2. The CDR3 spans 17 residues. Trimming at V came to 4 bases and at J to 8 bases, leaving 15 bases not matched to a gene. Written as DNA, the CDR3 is TGTGCCAGCAGTTATCGGGGGGCGGGAGGGCCGGGAGATGAGCAGTTCTTC. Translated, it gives CASSYRGAGGPGDEQFF.

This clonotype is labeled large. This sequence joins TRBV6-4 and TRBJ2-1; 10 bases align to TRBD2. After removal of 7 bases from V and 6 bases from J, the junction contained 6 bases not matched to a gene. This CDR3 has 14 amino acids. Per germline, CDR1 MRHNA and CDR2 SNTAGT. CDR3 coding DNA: TGTGCCAGCAAGGTAGCGGGAGGAGTCAATGAGCAGTTCTTC. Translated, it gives CASKVAGGVNEQFF.

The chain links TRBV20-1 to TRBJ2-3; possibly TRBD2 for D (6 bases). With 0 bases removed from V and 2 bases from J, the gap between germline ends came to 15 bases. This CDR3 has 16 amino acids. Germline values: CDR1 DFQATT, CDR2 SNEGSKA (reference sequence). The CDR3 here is CSARDQVGTFTDTQYF. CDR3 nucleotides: TGCAGTGCTAGAGATCAAGTAGGGACTTTCACAGATACGCAGTATTTT.

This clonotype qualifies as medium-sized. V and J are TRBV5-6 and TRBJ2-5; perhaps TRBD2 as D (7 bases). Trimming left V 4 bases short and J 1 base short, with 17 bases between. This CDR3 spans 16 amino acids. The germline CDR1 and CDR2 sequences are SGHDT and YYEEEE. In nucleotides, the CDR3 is TGTGCCAGCAGCCGGGCGGGGGTAGGGGGCCAAGAGACCCAGTACTTC. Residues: CASSRAGVGGQETQYF.

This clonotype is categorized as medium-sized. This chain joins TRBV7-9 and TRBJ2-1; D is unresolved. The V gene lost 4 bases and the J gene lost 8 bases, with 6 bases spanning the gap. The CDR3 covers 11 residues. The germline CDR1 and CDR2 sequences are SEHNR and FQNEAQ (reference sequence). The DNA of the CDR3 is TGTGCCAGCAGCTCGTACGATGAGCAGTTCTTC. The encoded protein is CASSSYDEQFF. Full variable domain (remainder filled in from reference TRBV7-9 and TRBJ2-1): DTGVSQNPRHKITKRGQNVTFRCDPISEHNRLYWYRQTLGQGPEFLTYFQNEAQLEKSRLLSDRFSAERPKGSFSTLEIQRTEQGDSAMYLCASSSYDEQFFGPGTRLTVL.

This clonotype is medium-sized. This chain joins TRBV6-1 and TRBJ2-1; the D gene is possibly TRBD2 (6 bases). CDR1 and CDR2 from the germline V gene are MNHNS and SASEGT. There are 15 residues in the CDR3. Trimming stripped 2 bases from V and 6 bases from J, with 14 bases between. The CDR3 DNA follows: TGTGCCAGCAGTGAATACGGGAGCCCCCTCAATGAGCAGTTCTTC. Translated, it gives CASSEYGSPLNEQFF.

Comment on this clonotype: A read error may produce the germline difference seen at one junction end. The CDR3 region is CASSVARGMGTDSQYF. In DNA form, the CDR3 reads TGTGCCAGCAGCGTTGCACGCGGGATGGGCACAGATTCGCAGTATTTT. The genes are TRBV9 and TRBJ2-3, with D tentatively TRBD2 (6 bases). Germline V gene lookup returns CDR1 SGDLS and CDR2 YYNGEE. This CDR3 contains 16 residues.

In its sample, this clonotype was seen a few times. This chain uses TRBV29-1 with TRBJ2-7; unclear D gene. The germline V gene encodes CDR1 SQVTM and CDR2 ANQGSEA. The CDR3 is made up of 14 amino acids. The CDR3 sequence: CSTLSADNSYEQYF. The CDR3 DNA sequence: TGCAGTACGTTGTCGGCTGACAACTCCTACGAGCAGTACTTC.

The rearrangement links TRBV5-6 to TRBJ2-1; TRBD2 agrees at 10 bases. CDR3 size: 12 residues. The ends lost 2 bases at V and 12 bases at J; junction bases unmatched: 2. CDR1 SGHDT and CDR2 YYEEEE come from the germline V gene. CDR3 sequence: CASSLAGGGQFF. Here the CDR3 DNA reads TGTGCCAGCAGCTTAGCGGGAGGGGGGCAGTTCTTC.

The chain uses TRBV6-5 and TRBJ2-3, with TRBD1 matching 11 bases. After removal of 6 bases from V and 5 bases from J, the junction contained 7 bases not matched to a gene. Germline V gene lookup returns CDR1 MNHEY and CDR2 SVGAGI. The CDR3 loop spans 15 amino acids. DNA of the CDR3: TGTGCCAGCAGAGAGGACAGGGGGCCCGGAGATACGCAGTATTTT. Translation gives CASREDRGPGDTQYF.

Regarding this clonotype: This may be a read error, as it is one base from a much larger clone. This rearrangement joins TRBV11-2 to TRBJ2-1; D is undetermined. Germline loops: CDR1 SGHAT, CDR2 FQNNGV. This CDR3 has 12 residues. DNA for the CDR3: TGTGCCAGCAGAGAAGGGTGGAATGAGCAGTCCTTC. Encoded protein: CASREGWNEQSF.

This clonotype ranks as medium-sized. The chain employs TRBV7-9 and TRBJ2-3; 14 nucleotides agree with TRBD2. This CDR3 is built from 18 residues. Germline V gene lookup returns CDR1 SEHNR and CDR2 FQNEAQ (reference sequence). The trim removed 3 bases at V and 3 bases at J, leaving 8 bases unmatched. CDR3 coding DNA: TGTGCCAGCAGCTTCCCGACTAGCGGGAGGGAAGGAACAGATACGCAGTATTTT. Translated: CASSFPTSGREGTDTQYF.

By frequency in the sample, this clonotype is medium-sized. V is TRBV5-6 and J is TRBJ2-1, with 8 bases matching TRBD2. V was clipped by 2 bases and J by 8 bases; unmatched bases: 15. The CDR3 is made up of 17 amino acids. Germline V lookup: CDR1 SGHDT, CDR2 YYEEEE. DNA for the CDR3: TGTGCCAGCAGCTTCGGAGGGTCTGCGGGAGGCCGGGATGAGCAGTTCTTC. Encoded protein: CASSFGGSAGGRDEQFF.

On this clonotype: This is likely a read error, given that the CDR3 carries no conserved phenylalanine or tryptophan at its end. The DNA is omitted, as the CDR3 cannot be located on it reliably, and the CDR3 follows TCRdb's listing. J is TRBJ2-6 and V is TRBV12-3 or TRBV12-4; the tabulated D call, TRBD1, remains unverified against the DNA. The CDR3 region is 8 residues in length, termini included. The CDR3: CASRNTGT.